This T cell receptor (beta chain) was recovered during a study of T-cell reconstitution after alpha-beta-depleted transplantation in children. Regarding the study as a whole: T-cell counts and diversity were attributed mostly to newly produced T cells one year after transplant. The origin of high day-60 TCRbeta diversity in some patients lay in surviving recipient T cells and thymic progenitors. In patients about two months after transplant, alpha-beta T cells reportedly arose from several hundred expanded graft clones.

This clonotype has more than one count but fewer than ten. What it recognizes is unknown. Germline V gives CDR1 LGHNA, CDR2 YSLEER. J lost 4 bases, V lost 6 bases, and 6 bases had no gene match. The CDR3 runs to 15 residues. Unique molecular identifiers were incorporated into the prepared TCRbeta library. A single record per CDR3 protein comes from TCRdb applying MiXCR to the PCR reads. The table lists fewer than 550,000 distinct CDR3 sequences, 9.5% to 12% of them singletons, with about 14% in the top ten. The sequencing used PBMCs, mostly from graft donor cells, collected 180 days after TCRalphabeta/CD19-depleted stem cell transplant. The gene calls are TRBV4-3 and TRBJ2-4; 10 bases align to TRBD1. The clonotype comes from a female patient aged 2-10 years who had a stem cell transplant for aplastic anemia, so the T cells may come from the graft donor. The CDR3 here is CASSPDRGPKNIQYF. The DNA of the CDR3 is TGCGCCAGCAGTCCCGACAGGGGGCCTAAAAACATTCAGTACTTC.